This T cell receptor beta chain was sequenced during a study of a mutant IDH1 vaccine in newly diagnosed glioma. Remarks on this clone: The antigen is undetermined.

This CDR3 has 13 residues. The V gene end was trimmed by 4 bases and the J gene end by 6 bases; junction bases not matched to a gene: 4. Germline V lookup: CDR1 SGHNT, CDR2 YYREEE (reference sequence). Indicated time point: week 35, safety follow-up. Each vaccine dose was 300 ug of mutant IDH1 20-mer peptide, with topical imiquimod. Generated by immunoSEQ multiplex PCR, the TCRdb table keeps only in-frame clones and is missing some. The sample holds 58,000 or so clones, approximately 87% seen once. This receptor was taken from a man aged 40-55 years with glioma. The chain is built from TRBV5-4 and TRBJ2-1; 7 bases fit TRBD1. The material sequenced was PBMCs, taken from a glioma patient whose treatment included an IDH1 peptide vaccine. The CDR3 DNA follows: TGTGCCAGCAGCCTAGGGACAGTCAATGAGCAGTTCTTC. Its translation is CASSLGTVNEQFF.